A selection of T cell receptor beta chains follows, all from one sample in a study of blood T cells in healthy people across ages. TCRdb re-called the 5' RACE reads through MiXCR, storing one row per CDR3 protein. The sample contains about 840,000 distinct CDR3 sequences, around 29% of which appear only once. These data also featured in a second study, about T cells of mothers and their children.

The sample comprised blood. These receptors were taken from a woman in her thirties or forties in good health. Both conserved end residues are part of each CDR3. The D gene is left open where the match is weak. Some rows have no size entry. The others give once, few or many, or a class for an expanded clone.

CDR3aa: CASSLRGAGETQYF
CDR3nt: TGTGCCAGCAGCTTACGGGGGGCTGGGGAGACCCAGTACTTC
abundance: many
j_gene: TRBJ2-5
d_gene: NA
v_gene: TRBV7-3

CDR3aa: CASRPTETNTEAFF
CDR3nt: TGTGCCAGCAGACCGACAGAGACGAACACTGAAGCTTTCTTT
abundance: NA
j_gene: TRBJ1-1
d_gene: NA
v_gene: TRBV12-3/TRBV12-4

CDR3aa: CASSDNRGLDTEAFF
CDR3nt: TGTGCCAGCAGTGACAACAGGGGATTGGACACTGAAGCTTTCTTT
abundance: few
j_gene: TRBJ1-1
d_gene: TRBD1
v_gene: TRBV2

CDR3aa: CASSPGVATQLFF
CDR3nt: TGTGCCAGCAGCCCAGGGGTGGCGACCCAACTGTTTTTT
abundance: once
j_gene: TRBJ1-4
d_gene: NA
v_gene: TRBV3-1

CDR3aa: CASRLAGAHDTQYF
CDR3nt: TGTGCCAGCAGACTAGCGGGGGCCCACGATACGCAGTATTTT
abundance: many
j_gene: TRBJ2-3
d_gene: TRBD2
v_gene: TRBV12-3/TRBV12-4

CDR3aa: CASSYSISVSADTQYF
CDR3nt: TGTGCCAGCAGTTACTCGATCTCGGTGAGCGCAGATACGCAGTATTTT
abundance: NA
j_gene: TRBJ2-3
d_gene: NA
v_gene: TRBV6-2/TRBV6-3

CDR3aa: CASSSDYTDTQYF
CDR3nt: TGTGCCAGCAGCTCCGACTACACAGATACGCAGTATTTT
abundance: NA
j_gene: TRBJ2-3
d_gene: NA
v_gene: TRBV7-8

CDR3aa: CSARPGQETGYTF
CDR3nt: TGCAGTGCTAGGCCTGGACAGGAGACTGGCTACACCTTC
abundance: many
j_gene: TRBJ1-2
d_gene: TRBD1
v_gene: TRBV20-1

CDR3aa: CSASRGKETQYF
CDR3nt: TGCAGTGCTAGCAGGGGCAAGGAGACCCAGTACTTC
abundance: NA
j_gene: TRBJ2-5
d_gene: NA
v_gene: TRBV20-1

CDR3aa: CATRDRGRVNEQFF
CDR3nt: TGTGCCACCAGGGACAGGGGTAGGGTCAATGAGCAGTTCTTC
abundance: NA
j_gene: TRBJ2-1
d_gene: TRBD1
v_gene: TRBV24-1

CDR3aa: CASSKVDRSRVEQYF
CDR3nt: TGTGCCAGCAGCAAAGTTGACAGATCCAGGGTCGAGCAGTACTTC
abundance: many
j_gene: TRBJ2-7
d_gene: NA
v_gene: TRBV21-1

CDR3aa: CASSRAAASGGGGTDTQYF
CDR3nt: TGTGCCAGCAGCCGAGCGGCGGCTAGCGGGGGAGGAGGCACAGATACGCAGTATTTT
abundance: many
j_gene: TRBJ2-3
d_gene: TRBD2
v_gene: TRBV7-8

CDR3aa: CASSPKSRGSGANVLTF
CDR3nt: TGTGCCAGCAGTCCTAAATCCCGGGGGTCCGGGGCCAACGTCCTGACTTTC
abundance: few
j_gene: TRBJ2-6
d_gene: NA
v_gene: TRBV12-3/TRBV12-4

CDR3aa: CAINAGTDTQYF
CDR3nt: TGTGCCATCAACGCGGGGACAGATACGCAGTATTTT
abundance: NA
j_gene: TRBJ2-3
d_gene: NA
v_gene: TRBV10-3

CDR3aa: CASSQDEGRVGAYEQYF
CDR3nt: TGCGCCAGCAGCCAAGACGAGGGTAGGGTTGGGGCCTACGAGCAGTACTTC
abundance: many
j_gene: TRBJ2-7
d_gene: NA
v_gene: TRBV4-1

CDR3aa: CASSFDREVYQPQHF
CDR3nt: TGTGCCAGCAGCTTTGACCGGGAGGTATATCAGCCCCAGCATTTT
abundance: once
j_gene: TRBJ1-5
d_gene: NA
v_gene: TRBV7-2

CDR3aa: CSAGSEPYEQYF
CDR3nt: TGCAGTGCAGGATCGGAACCCTACGAGCAGTACTTC
abundance: many
j_gene: TRBJ2-7
d_gene: NA
v_gene: TRBV20-1

CDR3aa: CASSAGQGRETQYF
CDR3nt: TGTGCCAGCAGTGCGGGACAGGGGAGAGAGACCCAGTACTTC
abundance: NA
j_gene: TRBJ2-5
d_gene: TRBD1
v_gene: TRBV28

CDR3aa: CASTEGLGSPLHF
CDR3nt: TGTGCCAGCACGGAGGGTTTGGGTTCACCCCTCCACTTT
abundance: NA
j_gene: TRBJ1-6
d_gene: NA
v_gene: TRBV7-2

CDR3aa: CGVDYRGTGTEAFF
CDR3nt: TGCGGCGTTGATTATAGAGGGACGGGCACTGAAGCTTTCTTT
abundance: NA
j_gene: TRBJ1-1
d_gene: NA
v_gene: TRBV29-1

CDR3aa: CASSLGDRANYGYTF
CDR3nt: TGTGCCAGCAGCTTAGGTGACAGGGCAAACTATGGCTACACCTTC
abundance: many
j_gene: TRBJ1-2
d_gene: TRBD1
v_gene: TRBV7-9

CDR3aa: CASSVSGVYNADTQYF
CDR3nt: TGTGCCAGCAGCGTGTCCGGGGTTTACAACGCAGATACGCAGTATTTT
abundance: NA
j_gene: TRBJ2-3
d_gene: NA
v_gene: TRBV9

CDR3aa: CASSPDRGSSYNEQFF
CDR3nt: TGTGCCAGCAGCCCCGACCGGGGGTCTTCCTACAATGAGCAGTTCTTC
abundance: few
j_gene: TRBJ2-1
d_gene: NA
v_gene: TRBV6-5

CDR3aa: CSVGSGQVGYTF
CDR3nt: TGCAGCGTTGGGTCCGGGCAGGTTGGCTACACCTTC
abundance: many
j_gene: TRBJ1-2
d_gene: NA
v_gene: TRBV29-1

CDR3aa: CSARWDGSNSPLHF
CDR3nt: TGCAGTGCTAGGTGGGACGGTTCCAATTCACCCCTCCACTTT
abundance: NA
j_gene: TRBJ1-6
d_gene: NA
v_gene: TRBV20-1

CDR3aa: CASRDEGLQETQYF
CDR3nt: TGTGCCAGCAGGGACGAGGGGCTCCAAGAGACCCAGTACTTC
abundance: few
j_gene: TRBJ2-5
d_gene: NA
v_gene: TRBV28